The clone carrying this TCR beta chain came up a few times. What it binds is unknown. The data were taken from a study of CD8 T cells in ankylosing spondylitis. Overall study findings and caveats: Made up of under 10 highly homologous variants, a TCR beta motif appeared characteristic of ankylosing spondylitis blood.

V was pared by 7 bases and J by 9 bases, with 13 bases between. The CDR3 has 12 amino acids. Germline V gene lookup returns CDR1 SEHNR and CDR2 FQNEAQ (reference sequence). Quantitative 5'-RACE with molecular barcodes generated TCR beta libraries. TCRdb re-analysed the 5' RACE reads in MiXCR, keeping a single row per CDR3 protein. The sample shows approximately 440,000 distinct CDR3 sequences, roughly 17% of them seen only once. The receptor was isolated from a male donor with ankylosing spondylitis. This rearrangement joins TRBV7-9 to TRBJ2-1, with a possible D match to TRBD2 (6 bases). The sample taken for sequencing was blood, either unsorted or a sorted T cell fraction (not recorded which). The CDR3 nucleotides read TGTGCCAGCATCCAAATGGGGGGTGAGCAGTTCTTC. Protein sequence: CASIQMGGEQFF.